Given below is one T cell receptor beta chain in context. This record comes from a study of human T cells and chemical hapten exposure. TCRdb re-analysed the RACE reads in MiXCR, keeping a single row per CDR3 protein. The repertoire holds tens of thousands of distinct CDR3 sequences, with roughly 11% as singletons. The time point here: patch test 3, about 24 weeks after DPC sensitization. Treatment specified: therapeutic diphenylcyclopropenone sensitization with weekly scalp DPC. Trimming cost V 1 base and J 1 base, with 10 bases left between them. The CDR3 runs to 16 residues. Germline assignment: CDR1 KGHSH and CDR2 LQKENI.

The sample in question was whole blood, obtained in connection with sensitization to the hapten diphenylcyclopropenone (DPC). This chain uses TRBV18 with TRBJ2-2, with D maybe TRBD2 (6 bases). The TCR sequence derives from a woman between 45 and 60 years old with alopecia areata. Some clones in this sample may be carry-over from other donors' samples. The CDR3 DNA is TGTGCCAGCTCACCACAGGCGGGAAAGAACACCGGGGAGCTGTTTTTT. It codes for CASSPQAGKNTGELFF.